The 14 T cell receptor beta chains below all came from one sample that was sequenced in a study of graft-versus-host responses after intestinal transplantation. Their recognized antigens are unknown. Profiled with immunoSEQ multiplex PCR; TCRdb holds only in-frame clones, not every one. The sample has more than 80,000 clones, about four fifths seen once. The sequencing here drew on unstimulated CD8+ T cells sorted from spleen or lymph node cells, taken before intestinal transplant. The receptors come from a human donor who received an intestinal transplant.

This clone was counted only a few times. V usage is TRBV10-3 and J usage is TRBJ1-2, with 9 bases identical to TRBD1. CDR1 and CDR2 from the germline V gene are ENHRY and SYGVKD. The CDR3 runs to 17 residues. Losses at the gene ends were 5 bases for V and 3 bases for J; bases not matched to a gene: 13. The chain's CDR3 is CAISSGQGSRRDYGYTF. CDR3 coding DNA: TGTGCCATCAGTAGCGGACAGGGGAGCAGACGGGACTATGGCTACACCTTC.

This chain's CDR3 is CASKYTRTSGRGGNIQYF. CDR3 coding DNA: TGTGCCAGCAAATACACGCGAACTAGCGGGAGGGGAGGAAACATTCAGTACTTC. This chain connects TRBV13 to TRBJ2-4; TRBD2 agrees at 13 bases. The germline gives CDR1 PRHDT, CDR2 FYEKMQ (reference sequence). J was trimmed by 6 bases and V by 7 bases; bases with no gene match: 15. The CDR3 is made up of 18 amino acids.

This chain connects TRBV13 to TRBJ2-1, with D perhaps matching TRBD2 (6 bases). Germline V CDR1 and CDR2: PRHDT, FYEKMQ (reference sequence). Trimming stripped 5 bases from V and 8 bases from J, with 16 bases between. This CDR3 is built from 14 residues. The CDR3 nucleotides read TGTGCCAGCAGCGAGCAGGAGGAGGGCTATGAGCAGTTCTTC. It yields the protein CASSEQEEGYEQFF.

The V call is TRBV4-1, the J call TRBJ2-2; 8 positions match TRBD1. There are 15 residues in the CDR3. The junction had 4 bases not matched to a gene; V was cut back by 2 bases and J by 5 bases. Germline CDR1 is MGHRA and CDR2 is YSYEKL. In DNA form, the CDR3 reads TGCGCCAGCAGCCAATTCCAGGGGGCGACCGGGGAGCTGTTTTTT. As protein: CASSQFQGATGELFF.

V usage is TRBV7-2 and J usage is TRBJ1-5; TRBD1 might be the D (5 bases). Trimming removed 5 bases at V and 4 bases at J, with 12 bases between. CDR1 is SGHTA and CDR2 is FQGNSA in the germline V gene. There are 14 residues in the CDR3. The CDR3 loop is CASSTGLINQPQHF. CDR3 bases: TGTGCCAGCAGCACGGGACTGATAAATCAGCCCCAGCATTTT.

V is TRBV6-5 and J is TRBJ2-7; TRBD1 agrees at 7 bases. In germline, CDR1 is MNHEY, CDR2 SVGAGI. This CDR3 is built from 13 residues. V shed 5 bases and J 4 bases; nucleotides not matched to a gene: 5. CDR3 nucleotides: TGTGCCAGCAGTGTTTACAGGGGTTACGAGCAGTACTTC. This sequence encodes CASSVYRGYEQYF.

The chain couples TRBV11-2 to TRBJ1-1, with 7 bases identical to TRBD1. Trimming cost V 2 bases and J 4 bases; bases outside gene matches: 4. From germline, CDR1 is SGHAT and CDR2 FQNNGV. This CDR3 is built from 14 residues. This CDR3 reads CASSLNSGGTEAFF. Here the CDR3 DNA reads TGTGCCAGCAGCTTAAATTCAGGGGGCACTGAAGCTTTCTTT.

The chain combines TRBV6-5 with TRBJ2-5; 8 bases are a match to TRBD2. This CDR3 spans 16 amino acids. The germline gives CDR1 MNHEY, CDR2 SVGAGI. V lost 0 bases, J lost 2 bases, and 5 bases stayed unmatched. The CDR3, as DNA: TGTGCCAGCAGTTACTCCCTAGCGGGCATTCAAGAGACCCAGTACTTC. It yields the protein CASSYSLAGIQETQYF.

The V gene is TRBV10-2, the J gene TRBJ2-2; D possibly corresponds to TRBD2 (6 bases). Trimming removed 6 bases from V and 6 bases from J, with 20 bases in between. The CDR3 loop spans 16 amino acids. Germline CDR1 WSHSY, CDR2 SAAADI. CDR3 DNA: TGCGCCAGCAGAAAAAGATCACGGGAGTGGCCCGGGGAGCTGTTTTTT. Translated, it gives CASRKRSREWPGELFF.

V and J are TRBV2 and TRBJ1-2; 9 nucleotides line up with TRBD1. This CDR3 region has 15 residues. In germline, CDR1 is SNHLY, CDR2 FYNNEI. With 3 bases clipped from V and 4 bases from J, the junction kept 6 bases outside the gene matches. DNA for the CDR3: TGTGCCAGCAGTGAGGCAGGACAGGGGTTCTATGGCTACACCTTC. Translation gives CASSEAGQGFYGYTF.

This clone was seen a few times. This chain uses TRBV11-2 with TRBJ2-7; D gene ambiguous. The CDR3 sequence is 12 residues long. Germline V lookup: CDR1 SGHAT, CDR2 FQNNGV. V gave up 5 bases and J gave up 7 bases, with 12 bases separating them. CDR3 protein: CASSQLTREQYF. The CDR3, as DNA: TGTGCCAGCAGCCAGCTGACCCGGGAGCAGTACTTC.

The chain uses TRBV27 and TRBJ2-7, with 8 bases identical to TRBD2. V lost 4 bases and J lost 0; bases outside the gene matches: 5. Germline V gives CDR1 MNHEY, CDR2 SMNVEV (reference sequence). The length of the CDR3 is 15 residues. CDR3 region: CASSWGGRSSYEQYF. Written as DNA, the CDR3 is TGTGCCAGCAGTTGGGGCGGGAGGAGCTCCTACGAGCAGTACTTC.

The rearrangement joins TRBV27 to TRBJ2-5; no reliable D call. Germline loops: CDR1 MNHEY, CDR2 SMNVEV (reference sequence). The CDR3 contains 13 residues. V lost 0 bases and J 0 bases, leaving 2 bases between the germline ends. The CDR3 reads CASSLSNQETQYF. In DNA form, the CDR3 reads TGTGCCAGCAGTTTATCAAACCAAGAGACCCAGTACTTC.

Only one count was recorded for this clone. The rearrangement links TRBV12-5 to TRBJ2-7, with no clear D. V was cut by 4 bases and J by 5 bases, with 15 bases left in between. Germline loops: CDR1 LGHNT, CDR2 FRNRAP. The CDR3 has 14 residues. This CDR3 reads CASGSGFLADEQYF. The CDR3 DNA follows: TGTGCTAGTGGTTCCGGGTTTTTGGCGGACGAGCAGTACTTC.